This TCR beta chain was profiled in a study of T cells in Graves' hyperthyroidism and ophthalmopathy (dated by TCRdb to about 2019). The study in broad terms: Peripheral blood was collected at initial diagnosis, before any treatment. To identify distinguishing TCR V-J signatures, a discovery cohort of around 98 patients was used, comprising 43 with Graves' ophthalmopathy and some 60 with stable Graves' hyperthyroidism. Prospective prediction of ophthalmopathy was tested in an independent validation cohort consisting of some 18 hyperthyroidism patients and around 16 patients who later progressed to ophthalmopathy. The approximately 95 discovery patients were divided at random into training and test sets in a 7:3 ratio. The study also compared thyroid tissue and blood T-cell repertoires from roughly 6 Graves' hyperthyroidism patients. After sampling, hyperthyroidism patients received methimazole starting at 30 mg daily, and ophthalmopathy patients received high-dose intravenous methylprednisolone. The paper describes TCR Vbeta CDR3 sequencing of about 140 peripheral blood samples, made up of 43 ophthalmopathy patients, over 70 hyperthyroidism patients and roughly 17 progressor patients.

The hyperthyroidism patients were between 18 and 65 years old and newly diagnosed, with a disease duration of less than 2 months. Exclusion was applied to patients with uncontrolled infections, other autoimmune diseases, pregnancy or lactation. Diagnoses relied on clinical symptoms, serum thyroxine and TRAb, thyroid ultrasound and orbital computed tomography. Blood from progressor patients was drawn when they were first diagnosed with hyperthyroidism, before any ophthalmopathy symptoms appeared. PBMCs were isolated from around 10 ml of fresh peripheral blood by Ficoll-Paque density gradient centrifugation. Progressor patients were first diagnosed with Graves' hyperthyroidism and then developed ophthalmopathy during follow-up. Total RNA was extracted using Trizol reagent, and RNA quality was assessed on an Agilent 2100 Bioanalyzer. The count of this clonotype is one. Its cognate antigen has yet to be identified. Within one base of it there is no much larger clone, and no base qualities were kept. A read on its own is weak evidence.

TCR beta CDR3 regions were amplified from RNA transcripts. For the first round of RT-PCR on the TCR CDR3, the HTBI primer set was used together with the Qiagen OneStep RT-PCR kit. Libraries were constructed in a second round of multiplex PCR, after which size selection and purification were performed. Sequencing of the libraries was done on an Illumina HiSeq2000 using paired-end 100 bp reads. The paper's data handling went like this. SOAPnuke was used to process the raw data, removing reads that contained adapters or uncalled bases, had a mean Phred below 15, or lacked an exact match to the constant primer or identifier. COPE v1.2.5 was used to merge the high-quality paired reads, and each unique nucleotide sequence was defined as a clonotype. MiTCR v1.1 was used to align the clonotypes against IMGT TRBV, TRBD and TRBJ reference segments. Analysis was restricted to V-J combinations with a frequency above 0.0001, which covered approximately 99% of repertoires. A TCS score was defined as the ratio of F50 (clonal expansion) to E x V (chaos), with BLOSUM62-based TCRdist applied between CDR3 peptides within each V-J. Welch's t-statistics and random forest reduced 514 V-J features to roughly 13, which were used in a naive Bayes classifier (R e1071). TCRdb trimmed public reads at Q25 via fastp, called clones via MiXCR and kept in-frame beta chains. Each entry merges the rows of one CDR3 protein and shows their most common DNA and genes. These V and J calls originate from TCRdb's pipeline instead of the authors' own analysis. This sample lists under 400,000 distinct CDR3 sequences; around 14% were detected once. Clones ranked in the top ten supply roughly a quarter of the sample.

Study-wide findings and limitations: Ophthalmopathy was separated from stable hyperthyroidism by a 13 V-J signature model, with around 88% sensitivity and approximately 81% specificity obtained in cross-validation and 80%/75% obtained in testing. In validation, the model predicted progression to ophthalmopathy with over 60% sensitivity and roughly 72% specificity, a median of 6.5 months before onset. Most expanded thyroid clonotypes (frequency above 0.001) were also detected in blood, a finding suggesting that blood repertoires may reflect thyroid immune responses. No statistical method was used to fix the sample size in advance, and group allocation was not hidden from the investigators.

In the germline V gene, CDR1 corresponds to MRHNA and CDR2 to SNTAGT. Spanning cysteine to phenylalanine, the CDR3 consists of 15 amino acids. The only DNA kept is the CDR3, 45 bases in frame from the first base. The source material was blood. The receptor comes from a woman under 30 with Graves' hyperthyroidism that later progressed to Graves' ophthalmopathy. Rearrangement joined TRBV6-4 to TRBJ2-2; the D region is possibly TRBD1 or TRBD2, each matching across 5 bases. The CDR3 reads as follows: CEEPRGWTNTGELFF. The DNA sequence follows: TGTGAGGAGCCGAGGGGATGGACCAACACCGGGGAGCTGTTTTTT.